The 7 T cell receptor beta chains in this list originate from one sample, sequenced in a study of cytomegalovirus exposure and HLA in healthy donors. 13 Jbeta primers and 60 Vbeta primers were used for the PCR. The data were produced by immunoSEQ multiplex PCR, yet TCRdb's version contains in-frame clones alone and is incomplete. The table has roughly 150,000 clones, 70% to 80% seen once. Sequencing used PBMCs. These receptor sequences come from a woman between 40 and 55 years old in good health and CMV-seronegative.

The chain is built from TRBV9 and TRBJ2-5, with 8 bases identical to TRBD2. This CDR3 is built from 15 residues. J gave up 4 bases and V 2 bases, and 7 bases lay outside the gene matches. Germline values: CDR1 SGDLS, CDR2 YYNGEE. The CDR3 DNA reads as TGTGCCAGCAGCGTGTCTTCGAGCGGGAGAGAGACCCAGTACTTC. It translates to CASSVSSSGRETQYF.

This chain joins TRBV7-9 and TRBJ1-2, with 7 bases lining up with TRBD1. The V segment lost 6 bases and the J segment 4 bases; nucleotides outside the gene matches: 8. This CDR3 is built from 14 residues. CDR1 and CDR2 from the germline V gene are SEHNR and FQNEAQ (reference sequence). The CDR3 protein is CASRNGTEIYGYTF. The CDR3 region has the DNA TGTGCCAGCAGGAATGGGACAGAGATCTATGGCTACACCTTC.

The V and J genes are TRBV14 and TRBJ2-1; 8 bases agree with TRBD2. The CDR3 is 15 residues long. V gave up 4 bases and J gave up 8 bases; unmatched junction bases: 10. Germline V gene sequence: CDR1 SGHDN, CDR2 FVKESK. For the CDR3, the DNA is TGTGCCAGCAGCCGGTTGAGACTAGCGTCCCATGAGCAGTTCTTC. Translated, it gives CASSRLRLASHEQFF.

V usage is TRBV12-2 and J usage is TRBJ2-7; the table's D gene call, TRBD2, was not cross checked with the DNA. TRBV12-2 has pseudogene status. The CDR3 spans 15 residues. The CDR3 DNA sequence: TGTGCAAGTCGCTTAGCGGTGGGAGGGACCCACGAGCAGTACTTC. Protein product: CASRLAVGGTHEQYF.

In this sample, this clone turned up a few times. Here the CDR3 reads CASSFNRYDYEQYF. CDR3 nucleotide sequence: TGTGCCAGCAGCTTCAATCGCTACGACTACGAGCAGTACTTC. The gene calls are TRBV7-8 and TRBJ2-7, with D unresolved. The CDR3 is 14 residues long. Trimming shortened V by 3 bases and J by 3 bases, and 12 bases separated the two germline ends. Germline values: CDR1 SGHVS, CDR2 FQNEAQ.

Only one count was recorded for this clone. The chain uses TRBV19 and TRBJ2-7; 7 positions agree with TRBD1. V shed 2 bases, J shed 3 bases, and the junction held 4 bases outside the gene matches. Germline V gene lookup returns CDR1 LNHDA and CDR2 SQIVND (reference sequence). The CDR3 length is 14 residues. CDR3: CASSIRQGVYEQYF. The CDR3 DNA reads TGTGCCAGTAGTATACGACAGGGAGTCTACGAGCAGTACTTC.

CDR3 nucleotides: TGTGCCAGCTCACCAAGTTCAGGGTCCTACGAGCAGTACTTC. This sequence encodes CASSPSSGSYEQYF. The chain is built from TRBV18 and TRBJ2-7; perhaps TRBD1 as D (5 bases). The germline gives CDR1 KGHSH, CDR2 LQKENI. The CDR3 is made up of 14 amino acids. V gave up 2 bases and J gave up 1 base, with 9 bases separating them.